This T cell receptor beta chain is drawn from a study of blood T cell repertoires in COVID-19. Turning to the study itself: Sample material is recorded as cDNA or gDNA derived from T cells, B-cell-depleted T cells, or PBMCs.

Germline assignment: CDR1 KGHDR and CDR2 SFDVKD. The V end was cut by 4 bases, the J end by 9 bases, with 9 bases between. The CDR3 consists of 12 residues. The data were produced by immunoSEQ multiplex PCR, yet TCRdb's version contains in-frame clones alone and is incomplete. The data show 300,000 or so clones, about 92% seen once. The cohort comprised adults aged roughly 18 to 95 years residing in 20 to 30 US areas. Before being deemed recovered, Cohort 3 donors had two negative PCRs, clearance, or symptom resolution. Material for sequencing was PBMCs or T cells enriched from blood (not recorded which). This sequence originates from a man aged 55 to 70 who had recovered from COVID-19. V and J are TRBV24-1 and TRBJ1-5, with D uncertain. The CDR3 loop is CATSDSGGPQHF. The CDR3 region has the DNA TGTGCCACCAGTGACTCCGGCGGGCCCCAGCATTTT.